Detailed here is one T cell receptor beta chain. Its antigen is unidentified. Trimming shortened V by 6 bases and J by 7 bases, and 10 bases separated the two germline ends. From germline, CDR1 is MNHEY and CDR2 SVGAGI. The CDR3 consists of 13 residues. Some clones are missing from TCRdb's copy, which holds only in-frame ones; the method was immunoSEQ multiplex PCR. Counted here are about 2.4 million clones, roughly 92% occurring once; the ten biggest clones make up about 0.13%. The sample is drawn from a study of shared clonotypes between healthy human individuals. Across the study: For every donor, three CD4 naive, three CD4 memory, two CD8 naive and one CD8 memory plates were used.

Study-wide results and caveats: Donors were few, which limited the genetic and exposure-history diversity represented. Clonotypes that were shared across four donors made up around 5% of naive CD4 clonotypes. The study found lower generation probabilities in non-shared clonotypes than in those shared by all four donors.

The sequence came from a man between 18 and 29 years old in good health. This chain links TRBV6-5 with TRBJ1-6; D is perhaps TRBD1 (6 bases). The sequencing sample was made of naive CD4+ T cells sorted from blood. The sample's subset: CD45RA+ positively selected. The DNA for the CDR3 is TGTGCCAGCAGACCAGGGGCGAATTCACCCCTCCACTTT. Translating it yields CASRPGANSPLHF.